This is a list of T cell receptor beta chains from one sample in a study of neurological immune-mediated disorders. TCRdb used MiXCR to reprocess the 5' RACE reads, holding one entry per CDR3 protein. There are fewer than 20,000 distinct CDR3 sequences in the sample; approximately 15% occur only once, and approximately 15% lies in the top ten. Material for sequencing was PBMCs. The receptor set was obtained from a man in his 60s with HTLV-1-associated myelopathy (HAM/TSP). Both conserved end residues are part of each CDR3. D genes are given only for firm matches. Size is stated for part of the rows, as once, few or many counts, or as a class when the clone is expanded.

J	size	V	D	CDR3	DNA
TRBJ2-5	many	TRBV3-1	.	CASSQVNGEETQYF	TGTGCCAGCAGCCAAGTAAATGGGGAGGAGACCCAGTACTTC
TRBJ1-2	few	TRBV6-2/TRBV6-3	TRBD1	CASSTGGGYGYTF	TGTGCCAGCAGTACAGGGGGCGGCTATGGCTACACCTTC
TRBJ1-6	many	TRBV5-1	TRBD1	CASSLSGQGNSPLHF	TGCGCCAGCAGCTTGTCGGGACAGGGTAATTCACCCCTCCACTTT
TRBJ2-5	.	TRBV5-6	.	CASSPRGEYETQYF	TGTGCCAGCAGCCCGAGGGGGGAGTACGAGACCCAGTACTTC
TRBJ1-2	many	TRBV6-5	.	CASSGGPWGYTF	TGTGCCAGCAGCGGGGGGCCCTGGGGCTACACCTTC
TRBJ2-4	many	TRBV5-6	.	CASDTGLLLAKNIQYF	TGTGCCAGCGATACGGGACTGCTACTAGCCAAAAACATTCAGTACTTC
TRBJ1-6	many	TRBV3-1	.	CASSIQGGDSPLHF	TGTGCCAGCAGCATACAGGGTGGGGATTCACCCCTCCACTTT
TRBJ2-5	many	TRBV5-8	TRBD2	CASSSAISGGETQYF	TGTGCCAGCAGCTCCGCAATTAGCGGGGGTGAGACCCAGTACTTC
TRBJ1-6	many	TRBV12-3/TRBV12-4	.	CASSFGLNSPLHF	TGTGCCAGCAGTTTCGGGTTAAATTCACCCCTCCACTTT
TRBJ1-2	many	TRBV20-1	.	CSARASITGYGYTF	TGCAGTGCTAGAGCCTCCATCACGGGCTATGGCTACACCTTC
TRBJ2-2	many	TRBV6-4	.	CASSVSAGPTGELFF	TGTGCCAGCAGTGTCTCGGCAGGGCCCACCGGGGAGCTGTTTTTT
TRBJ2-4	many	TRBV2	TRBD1	CASSDWGQGGNIQYF	TGTGCCAGCAGTGACTGGGGACAGGGAGGGAACATTCAGTACTTC
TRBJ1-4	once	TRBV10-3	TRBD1	CAIKPGQGSTNEKLFF	TGTGCCATCAAACCGGGACAGGGATCAACTAATGAAAAACTGTTTTTT
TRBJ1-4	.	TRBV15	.	CASRDKGFSDEKLFF	TGTGCCAGCAGAGATAAGGGATTCTCAGATGAAAAACTGTTTTTT
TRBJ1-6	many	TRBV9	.	CASSPGRGTPLHF	TGTGCCAGCAGCCCCGGGAGGGGGACACCCCTCCACTTT
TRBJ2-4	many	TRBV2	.	CASSEWGDAKNIQYF	TGTGCCAGCAGTGAATGGGGGGACGCCAAAAACATTCAGTACTTC
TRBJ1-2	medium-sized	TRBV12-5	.	CASGPPLRGGYGYTF	TGTGCTAGTGGTCCACCCCTTAGGGGGGGTTATGGCTACACCTTC
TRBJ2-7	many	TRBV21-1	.	CASSKTSGGLTYEQYF	TGTGCCAGCAGCAAGACTAGCGGGGGCCTTACCTACGAGCAGTACTTC
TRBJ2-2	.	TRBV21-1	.	CASSKVVVGGGTGELFF	.
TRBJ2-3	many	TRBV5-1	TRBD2	CASTAGGWDTQYF	TGCGCCAGCACAGCGGGGGGTTGGGATACGCAGTATTTT
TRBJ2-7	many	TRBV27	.	CASSFKRAPYEQYF	TGTGCCAGCAGTTTCAAGCGGGCCCCCTACGAGCAGTACTTC
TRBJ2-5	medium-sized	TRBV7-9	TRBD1	CASSLARGTGEETQYF	TGTGCCAGCAGCTTAGCGCGGGGGACAGGGGAAGAGACCCAGTACTTC
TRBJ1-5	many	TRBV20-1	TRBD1	CSATATGGRDQPQHF	TGCAGTGCGACAGCTACAGGGGGCAGGGATCAGCCCCAGCATTTT
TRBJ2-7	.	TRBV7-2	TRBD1	CASSLETGFGEQYF	TGTGCCAGCAGCTTAGAGACAGGGTTTGGCGAGCAGTACTTC
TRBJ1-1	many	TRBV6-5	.	CASSKQGMNTEAFF	TGTGCCAGCAGTAAACAGGGAATGAACACTGAAGCTTTCTTT
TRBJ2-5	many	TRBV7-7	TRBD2	CASSSKRGFGTQYF	TGTGCTAGCAGCTCCAAGCGGGGCTTTGGGACCCAGTACTTC
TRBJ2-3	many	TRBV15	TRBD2	CATSSRLANTDTQYF	TGTGCCACCAGCAGTCGACTAGCCAACACAGATACGCAGTATTTT
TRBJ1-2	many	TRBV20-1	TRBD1	CSARGGEGRGSLGYTF	TGCAGTGCTAGAGGGGGAGAGGGCAGGGGGAGTCTTGGCTACACCTTC
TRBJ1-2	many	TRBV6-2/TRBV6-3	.	CASSPSSRGYTF	TGTGCCAGCAGCCCATCATCTAGGGGCTACACCTTC
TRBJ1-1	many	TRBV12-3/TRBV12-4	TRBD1	CASSPLQGVAFF	TGTGCCAGCAGTCCCCTTCAGGGGGTAGCTTTCTTT
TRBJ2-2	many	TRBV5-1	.	CASSLPGQNTGELFF	TGCGCCAGCAGCTTGCCGGGGCAGAACACCGGGGAGCTGTTTTTT
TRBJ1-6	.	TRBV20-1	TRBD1	CSAREPTGDSPLHF	TGCAGTGCTAGAGAACCCACAGGGGATTCACCCCTCCACTTT
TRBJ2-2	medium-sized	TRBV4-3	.	CASSGFSGELFF	TGCGCCAGCAGCGGGTTTTCCGGGGAGCTGTTTTTT
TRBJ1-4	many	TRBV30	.	CAWMRGDNEKLFF	TGTGCCTGGATGAGGGGGGATAATGAAAAACTGTTTTTT
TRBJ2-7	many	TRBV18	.	CASSPGLNDEQYF	TGTGCCAGCTCACCAGGCCTGAACGACGAGCAGTACTTC